The clone carrying this T cell receptor beta chain appeared a few times. What it binds is unknown. The data belong to a study of early T cells in non-severe SARS-CoV-2 infection. Whole-study findings and limits: The matching step, a VDJdb search, favored anti-spike CD8 responses and missed private and CD4 specificities.

Unique molecular identifier tags were affixed to discrete cDNA molecules. TCRdb reprocessed the 5' RACE reads with MiXCR, giving one entry per CDR3 protein. The sample includes approximately 84,000 distinct CDR3 sequences, around 14% of them seen just once. The sequencing sample was made of whole blood. The source is an adult who was a healthcare worker with PCR-confirmed SARS-CoV-2 infection or an uninfected control (not recorded which).

The CDR3: CASSLGRAQETQYF. The CDR3 DNA sequence: TGTGCCAGCAGCTTAGGCAGGGCCCAAGAGACCCAGTACTTC. The chain couples TRBV7-8 to TRBJ2-5, with D possibly TRBD1 on 5 matching bases. The CDR3 is made up of 14 amino acids. The germline V and J ends were trimmed by 1 base and 1 base, with 7 bases remaining between them. CDR1 is SGHVS, CDR2 FQNEAQ, per germline.